Included here is one T cell receptor (beta chain) sequence, with context. Data came from immunoSEQ multiplex PCR; TCRdb stores just in-frame clones and leaves some out. The table records 30,000 to 35,000 clones, 90% of them present only once. This record comes from a study of blood T cell repertoires in COVID-19. From germline, CDR1 is MDHEN and CDR2 SYDVKM. The length of the CDR3 is 14 residues. V gave up 4 bases and J gave up 4 bases, with 11 bases separating them. This sequence originates from a man older than 75 with acute or convalescent COVID-19. The sample comprised peripheral blood. The gene calls are TRBV28 and TRBJ1-5; tentatively, D is TRBD1 (5 bases). The CDR3 coding sequence is TGTGCCAGCAGTTCGGGAGGGACTAATCAGCCCCAGCATTTT. This sequence encodes CASSSGGTNQPQHF.